This T cell receptor beta chain was recovered during a study of cytomegalovirus exposure and HLA in healthy donors listed by TCRdb under 2017. In the study overall: An earlier analysis of fewer than 750 of the donors reported 276 Gb of sequence data and around 110 million unique TCR beta sequences obtained from around 190 million T cells. Of the roughly 400 genotyped donors, about 80% fell in the genetic ancestry cluster associated with self-reported Caucasian donors. Roughly 320 gigabases of sequencing data and around 85 million unique TCR sequences made up an early release that covered about 640 HLA-typed donors. An earlier analysis of around 580 of the donors used high-throughput TCR beta sequencing to judge whether each TCR beta V gene segment behaved as functional or pseudogenic. A later analysis re-analyzed previously published TCR beta repertoires from several hundred donors and added high-resolution HLA genotyping to study TCR occurrence patterns. The study used immunosequencing to profile the T cell repertoires of about 670 subjects and linked those repertoires to cytomegalovirus serostatus. The later analysis used no new phenotypic data to find candidate immune exposures, relying instead on TCR beta sequences and their occurrence across donors. Five DR-DQ haplotypes were handled as single units for association and clustering, since linkage in the cohort was strong. The study was designed to test whether signatures of past pathogen exposure could be identified by cataloging public T cell receptors. The study combined high-throughput TCR immunosequencing, statistical association of individual TCRs with disease status, and machine learning to predict cytomegalovirus infection status. Class I and class II HLA loci were covered by the typing at four-digit resolution. Donor age, sex, ethnicity and CMV serostatus were compiled alongside the repertoire data. In addition to the first cohort of approximately 670 subjects, a separate validation cohort of approximately 120 different subjects was used. All discovery cohort repertoires had been generated using a single sequencing platform. In a later genetic analysis, genome-wide SNP genotypes for about 55% of the 666 donors were used, and that subset was treated as a discovery cohort. Among about 360 genotyped donors of the cohort, an average of roughly 240,000 unique TCR beta nucleotide sequences were sequenced per donor, roughly 20% of them non-productive. Typing coverage varied by locus: roughly 620-630 donors for A, B, C, DRB1 and DQB1; under 550 for DQA1; nearly 610 for DPA1; approximately 470 for DPB1. The research as a whole found: Compared with the approximately 720-donor mean, donors in an Asian-associated ancestry cluster had fewer N-insertions in productive TCRs, according to a later genetic analysis. In a later analysis, several top co-occurrence clusters were reported to appear linked to parvovirus B19, influenza, CMV and Epstein-Barr virus. HLA typing was unavailable for some donors at each locus, so association tests used only the typed subset. Most CMV-associated TCR beta chains appeared to be HLA-restricted in a later analysis, and the HLA associations seemed to be driven largely by CMV exposure. In a later analysis, HLA-associated TCR beta chains showed more clonal expansion and lower generation probabilities than non-associated chains that were equally common. Strong co-occurrence of HLA alleles, especially DR and DQ, made assigning TCR associations to individual alleles difficult. A later genetic analysis associated a missense DCLRE1C variant with V-gene and J-gene trimming of TCR beta chains, and an independent cohort replicated the association. In an earlier analysis of about 550 of the donors, most TCR beta V segments were observed in productive rearrangements about 90% or about 30% of the time, broadly matching IMGT annotations. The earlier analysis of about 600 of the donors excluded around 17 rarely observed V segments, including chromosome 9 orphons, because counts were too low. A further reported finding was that TCR beta sequences accurately predicted the HLA-A and HLA-B alleles for most subjects in the first cohort. Cytomegalovirus status was reported to be diagnosed by the classifier with high specificity and sensitivity in both the original and validation cohorts. In this cohort, only TCR beta chains were sequenced, and detectable features were limited by the absence of alpha or paired-chain data. A cluster of highly shared sequence variants was judged likely to represent a technical artifact of the sequencing pipeline. A later analysis associated roughly 17,000 TCR beta sequences with specific HLA alleles at a false discovery rate of 0.05. Across donors, most TCR sequences were observed very rarely, whereas some public TCRs were present in many individuals. Roughly uniform sequencing depth across donors was assumed in presence/absence analyses, although this assumption may not hold. Some IMGT-functional V segments, including TRBV6-2 and TRBV6-3, could not be distinguished by the 87-base-pair reads and were therefore excluded. A total of 164 TCR beta chains were listed by the study as associated with cytomegalovirus. The authors suggested that the approach could potentially be generalized to other disease states and immunological phenotypes. Three of the identified cytomegalovirus-associated TCR beta chains were confirmed in vitro to be specific for cytomegalovirus antigens. Linkage disequilibrium might explain the correlated functional status among segregating V segments, but an unknown experimental factor could not be ruled out. A later analysis found that TCR association rates varied across HLA loci, with DRB1 alleles showing the most associated TCRs and HLA-C alleles the fewest. For the cohort, immune exposure information was limited to CMV serostatus.

Points on this clone: Its antigen target is currently unknown. Per-nucleotide qualities are absent, and no much larger clonotype sits a single base away.

The cohort comprised several hundred healthy bone marrow donors. Cohort members were all nominally healthy when sampled, although unrecorded immune exposures were likely present. The donor tested CMV seropositive and was one of the 289 seropositive cohort members. Every donor gave a peripheral blood sample, and the peripheral blood mononuclear cells from that sample were used for TCR beta sequencing. Genomic DNA extraction from the blood cell samples was performed with the Qiagen DNeasy Blood Extraction Kit. The CDR3 covers 15 residues, taking in both the cysteine and the phenylalanine. Solely the CDR3 DNA is kept, with 45 bases framed from the first base. Trimming at the junction amounts to 3 bases on V and 0 bases on J, and the germline ends lie 12 bases apart. Sequences SGHKS (CDR1) and YYEKEE (CDR2) are obtained from the germline V gene (reference sequence). The library was made by the immunoSEQ multiplex PCR assay. The multiplex PCR relied on a mix of 60 forward primers for TCR Vbeta segments and 13 reverse primers for TCR Jbeta segments. The CDR3 region of rearranged TCR beta genes was amplified from genomic DNA with a multiplex PCR assay. On the Illumina HiSeq System, the amplified TCR beta libraries were sequenced as 87-base-pair reads. Concerning the study's data processing: A later analysis tallied about 77 million unique TCR beta chains across the 660 or so repertoires, and approximately 11 million of those chains were shared by two or more donors. To remove PCR and sequencing errors, raw reads were error-corrected and collapsed into unique sequences using a nearest-neighbor algorithm that merged closely related sequences. To assign V, D and J gene segments, CDR3 sequences were aligned to IMGT reference sequences. For a sequence to be retained, a match of at least six nucleotides was required to both a V gene segment and a J gene segment. Rearrangements were classified as productive when the CDR3 lacked stop codons and remained in frame with V and J, and all other rearrangements were classified as non-productive. Following IMGT convention, CDR3 was defined as the stretch from the second conserved V-encoded cysteine up to the conserved J-encoded phenylalanine. Sequences without an unambiguous match to a single V gene segment were excluded from the earlier analysis of several hundred of the donors. In an earlier analysis of roughly 500 of the donors, V segments were called functional above 56.7% productive rearrangements and were called segregating when the between-donor standard deviation exceeded 5%. A statistical classification framework was built to diagnose cytomegalovirus status from the catalog of TCR beta chain sequences. V and J gene assignment, in a later analysis, came from comparing TCR nucleotide sequences with IMGT/GENE-DB human TR gene sequences. In a later analysis, CDR3 sequences and most-parsimonious VDJ recombination scenarios were assigned using the TCRdist pipeline. In a later analysis, each TCR beta chain was defined by its CDR3 amino acid sequence together with its V-gene family, and reads lacking a unique V-gene family were excluded. As a way to deal with suspected cross-contamination and a sequencing artifact, a later analysis dropped nearly 600 nucleotide sequences that were highly shared and had low generation probability. In a later analysis, a clonal expansion index was calculated for each public chain from normalized within-repertoire ranks of inferred template counts. In a later analysis, generation probabilities were computed with a VDJ recombination model fitted to out-of-frame rearrangements, and the resulting probabilities were checked against IGoR. In a later analysis, TCR-TCR, TCR-HLA and TCR-CMV co-occurrence was scored with hypergeometric tests, and a repertoire-size bias correction was applied to TCR pairs. False discovery rates were estimated in a later analysis by permuting HLA or CMV assignments 20 times. In a later analysis, co-occurring TCRs were grouped with DBSCAN, and TCRdist sequence similarity was added when clustering was performed within HLA-allele-positive subsets. Repertoires with fewer than 30,000 or more than 120,000 public chains were left out of co-occurrence clustering, as were about 5 repertoires with anomalous nucleotide sharing. Drawn from immuneACCESS, this table holds only the in-frame rearrangements with V and J called that TCRdb kept. Clones are partly lost; checked studies trace under half to an unresolved V gene and leave the rest unexplained. V, J and clone size are taken as reported in that table, and D and trimming were inferred from the DNA itself. The sample yields about 170,000 clones; about 73% were counted once. About 12% of the sample lies in the top ten.

The sample comprised PBMCs. The receptor was isolated from a woman in her forties or fifties in good health and CMV-seropositive. The rearranged chain carries TRBV5-5 and TRBJ1-1; TRBD1 is perhaps the D gene, given 5 matching bases. The CDR3 region has the sequence CASSWGEQVNTEAFF. DNA sequence: TGTGCCAGCAGCTGGGGGGAACAGGTGAACACTGAAGCTTTCTTT.